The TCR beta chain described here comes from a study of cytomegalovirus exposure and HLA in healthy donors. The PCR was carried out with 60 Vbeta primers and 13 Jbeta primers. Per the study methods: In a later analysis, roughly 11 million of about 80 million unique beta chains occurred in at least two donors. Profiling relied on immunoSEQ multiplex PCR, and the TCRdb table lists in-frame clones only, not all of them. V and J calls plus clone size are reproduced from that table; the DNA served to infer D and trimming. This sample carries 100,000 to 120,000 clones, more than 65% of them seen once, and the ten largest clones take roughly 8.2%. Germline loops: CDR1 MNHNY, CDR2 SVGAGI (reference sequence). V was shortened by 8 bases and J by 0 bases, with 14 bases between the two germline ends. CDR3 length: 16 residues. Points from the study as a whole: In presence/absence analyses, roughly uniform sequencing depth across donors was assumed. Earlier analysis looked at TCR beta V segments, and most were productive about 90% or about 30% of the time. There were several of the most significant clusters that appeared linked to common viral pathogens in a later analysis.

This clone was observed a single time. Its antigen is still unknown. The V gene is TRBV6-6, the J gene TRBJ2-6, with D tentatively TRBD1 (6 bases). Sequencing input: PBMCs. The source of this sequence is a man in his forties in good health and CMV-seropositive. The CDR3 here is CASSDRPSSGANVLTF. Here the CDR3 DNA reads TGTGCCAGCTCCGACAGGCCAAGCTCTGGGGCCAACGTCCTGACTTTC.